The T cell receptor (beta chain) under discussion was sequenced for a study of STAT5B mutations in CD4+ large granular lymphocyte leukemia. The CDR3 has 13 amino acids. Trimming removed 4 bases at V and 0 bases at J, with 4 bases between. In germline, CDR1 is SGHNT, CDR2 YENEEA. The sample holds one count of this clone. As yet, its antigen is unknown. This was a survey-level run. Measured with immunoSEQ multiplex PCR; TCRdb has only the in-frame clones, and not every one. Of some 38,000 clones listed, 70% to 90% are singletons. Study-wide results and limits: CD4-sorted patient repertoires seemed more clonal than healthy CD4+ repertoires. 8/27 top patient clones versus 2/35 control clones were TRBV06-family. Data were not HLA-matched across samples.

V gene TRBV11-3 combines with J gene TRBJ2-1; D unclear. The sequenced material came from CD4+ T cells from blood buffy coats. The sequence was obtained from a human donor in good health. CDR3: CASSSNSYNEQFF. CDR3 nucleotides: TGTGCCAGCAGCTCAAACTCCTACAATGAGCAGTTCTTC.